This entry lists 32 T cell receptor beta chains sequenced from one sample in a study of blood T cells in healthy people across ages. A second 7 to 11 cycle PCR used barcoded and J-beta primers. One entry per CDR3 protein, called by TCRdb with MiXCR from the 5' RACE reads. The sample includes hundreds of thousands of distinct CDR3 sequences, nearly 25% of them seen just once. In addition, the sample was reused for a study of T cells of mothers and their children.

The specimen sequenced was blood. The receptors here all came from a boy between 10 and 17 years old in good health.

This clonotype was seen a few times. V is TRBV12-3 or TRBV12-4 and J is TRBJ2-1; D is perhaps TRBD2 (6 bases). V was trimmed by 5 bases and J by 3 bases, leaving 8 bases between them. The CDR3 has 13 residues. In DNA, the CDR3 is TGTGCCAGCAGTGGCGGGAACTACAATGAGCAGTTCTTC. It yields the protein CASSGGNYNEQFF.

This clonotype was picked up a small number of times. The chain has TRBV6-1 and TRBJ2-2; D is uncertain. Germline V gives CDR1 MNHNS, CDR2 SASEGT. Trimming cost V 4 bases and J 4 bases, with 19 bases left between them. The CDR3 has 17 residues. This CDR3 is CASSVGFPLFGTGELFF. The CDR3 nucleotides are TGTGCCAGCAGTGTGGGATTCCCCTTGTTTGGCACCGGGGAGCTGTTTTTT.

Only a few counts were recorded for this clonotype. The chain carries TRBV7-9 and TRBJ2-3, with 10 positions matching TRBD2. The junction had 6 bases not matched to a gene; V was cut back by 7 bases and J by 2 bases. Germline V gene data show CDR1 as SEHNR and CDR2 as FQNEAQ (reference sequence). The CDR3 totals 15 residues. This CDR3 is CASTLAGATTDTQYF. Here the CDR3 DNA reads TGTGCCAGCACTCTAGCGGGAGCTACCACAGATACGCAGTATTTT. The variable domain in full, with the rest retrieved from reference TRBV7-9 and TRBJ2-3, is DTGVSQNPRHKITKRGQNVTFRCDPISEHNRLYWYRQTLGQGPEFLTYFQNEAQLEKSRLLSDRFSAERPKGSFSTLEIQRTEQGDSAMYLCASTLAGATTDTQYFGPGTRLTVL.

The table lists this clonotype with a few counts. The genes are TRBV5-4 and TRBJ2-5; 7 bases are shared with TRBD1. This CDR3 spans 16 amino acids. V lost 0 bases and J lost 1; bases outside the gene matches: 6. Germline CDR1 is SGHNT and CDR2 is YYREEE (reference sequence). CDR3 bases: TGTGCCAGCAGCTTGGTCCGTGCAGGGGGCCAAGAGACCCAGTACTTC. It is translated as CASSLVRAGGQETQYF.

Note on this clonotype: A much bigger clone sits one base away, suggesting this may be a read error. J is TRBJ2-5 and V is TRBV15; D gene unclear. Germline assignment: CDR1 LNHNV and CDR2 YYDKDF (reference sequence). The germline V and J ends were trimmed by 2 bases and 4 bases, with 17 bases remaining between them. This CDR3 has 16 residues. The CDR3: CATSRSPSARRETQYF. In DNA, the CDR3 is TGTGCCACCAGCAGATCTCCCAGCGCGCGGCGAGAGACCCAGTACTTC.

The count of this clonotype is one. The chain combines TRBV24-1 with TRBJ1-2, with D perhaps matching TRBD1 (5 bases). Deletions cut 3 bases from V and 4 bases from J, with 14 bases between. This CDR3 spans 15 amino acids. Germline V CDR1 and CDR2: KGHDR, SFDVKD. The CDR3 sequence: CATSDPRLGPYGYTF. CDR3 coding DNA: TGTGCCACCAGTGATCCTCGTCTGGGGCCCTATGGCTACACCTTC.

CDR3 amino acids: CASSQDLVGTGGRDTQYF. In DNA form, the CDR3 reads TGCGCCAGCAGCCAAGATCTTGTCGGGACAGGGGGCAGAGATACGCAGTATTTT. The V call is TRBV4-3, the J call TRBJ2-3, with TRBD1 identical over 12 bases. CDR1 is LGHNA, CDR2 YSLEER, per germline. V shed 0 bases, J shed 5 bases, and the junction held 9 bases outside the gene matches. The CDR3 loop spans 18 amino acids.

This clonotype was found a few times. This CDR3 is CSVEDQGPDNYGYTF. CDR3 bases: TGCAGCGTTGAAGATCAGGGCCCAGACAACTATGGCTACACCTTC. This rearrangement joins TRBV29-1 to TRBJ1-2; the D gene is possibly TRBD1 (5 bases). V lost 0 bases and J lost 2, with 13 bases in between. The CDR3 contains 15 residues. CDR1 is SQVTM and CDR2 is ANQGSEA in the germline V gene. The whole variable domain, filled in from reference TRBV29-1 and TRBJ1-2, reads SAVISQKPSRDICQRGTSLTIQCQVDSQVTMMFWYRQQPGQSLTLIATANQGSEATYESGFVIDKFPISRPNLTFSTLTVSNMSPEDSSIYLCSVEDQGPDNYGYTFGSGTRLTVV.

The chain has TRBV12-3 or TRBV12-4 and TRBJ2-1, with a tentative D call TRBD2 (6 bases). The CDR3 is 15 residues long. Deletions cut 3 bases from V and 0 bases from J, with 9 bases between. The DNA of the CDR3 is TGTGCCAGCAGTTTCTTCGGGGGCTCCTACAATGAGCAGTTCTTC. Translated: CASSFFGGSYNEQFF.

The chain carries TRBV5-5 and TRBJ2-7, with a tentative D call TRBD1 (6 bases). Deletions cut 4 bases from V and 4 bases from J, with 15 bases between. The CDR3 consists of 14 residues. The V gene's germline CDR1 is SGHKS and CDR2 YYEKEE (reference sequence). Here the CDR3 reads CASSHTEGGYEQYF. In nucleotides, the CDR3 is TGTGCCAGCAGCCATACTGAAGGGGGTTACGAGCAGTACTTC.

This clonotype was recorded once. The rearrangement joins TRBV7-8 to TRBJ2-3, with D possibly being TRBD1 (5 bases). The germline V gene encodes CDR1 SGHVS and CDR2 FQNEAQ. Trimming took off 4 bases at V and 0 bases at J, with 11 bases between the two ends. This CDR3 comprises 15 residues. The CDR3 here is CASSSRGFSTDTQYF. CDR3 DNA sequence: TGTGCCAGCAGCTCAAGGGGATTTAGCACAGATACGCAGTATTTT. The whole variable domain, filled in from reference TRBV7-8 and TRBJ2-3, reads GAGVSQSPRYKVAKRGQDVALRCDPISGHVSLFWYQQALGQGPEFLTYFQNEAQLDKSGLPSDRFFAERPEGSVSTLKIQRTQQEDSAVYLCASSSRGFSTDTQYFGPGTRLTVL.

This chain links TRBV12-3 or TRBV12-4 with TRBJ2-7, with D possibly matching TRBD2 (6 bases). The CDR3 has 15 residues. The germline V and J ends were trimmed by 6 bases and 2 bases, with 17 bases remaining between them. CDR3 sequence: CASSDPGLGTYEQYF. The CDR3 DNA sequence: TGTGCCAGCAGCGATCCGGGACTTGGGACCTACGAGCAGTACTTC.

CDR3 sequence reads: CASSLVPLTSGGRNEQFF. The CDR3 nucleotides are TGTGCCAGCAGCTTAGTTCCGCTCACTAGCGGGGGGAGGAATGAGCAGTTCTTC. The chain links TRBV7-2 to TRBJ2-1; 12 bases match TRBD2. J lost 7 bases, V lost 1 base, and 11 bases had no gene match. Germline CDR1 is SGHTA and CDR2 is FQGNSA. The CDR3 is 18 amino acids.

This clonotype turned up a few times. The CDR3 DNA is TGCGCCAGCAGCCAGGACAGGAGCTCTAACTATGGCTACACCTTC. It yields the protein CASSQDRSSNYGYTF. The chain joins TRBV4-1 to TRBJ1-2, with TRBD1 matching over 7 bases. After removal of 3 bases from V and 0 bases from J, the junction contained 4 bases not matched to a gene. CDR3 length equals 15 residues. Germline V gene data show CDR1 as MGHRA and CDR2 as YSYEKL.

This clonotype appeared a few times. The chain has TRBV29-1 and TRBJ1-1; perhaps TRBD1 as D (5 bases). CDR3 length: 14 amino acids. Per the germline V gene, CDR1 is SQVTM and CDR2 is ANQGSEA. The V end lost 3 bases, the J end lost 5 bases, and 16 bases lay between the germline ends. Here the CDR3 reads CSVDFVGPGTEAFF. Here the CDR3 DNA reads TGCAGCGTTGATTTTGTGGGGCCCGGAACTGAAGCTTTCTTT.

The chain carries TRBV5-1 and TRBJ2-1; D gene unclear. V lost 5 bases, J lost 4 bases, and 7 bases lay in between. Germline V gene data show CDR1 as SGHRS and CDR2 as YFSETQ. This CDR3 spans 12 amino acids. The CDR3 region is CASREKYNEQFF. In DNA form, the CDR3 reads TGCGCCAGCAGGGAAAAGTACAATGAGCAGTTCTTC. The whole variable domain, filled in from reference TRBV5-1 and TRBJ2-1, reads KAGVTQTPRYLIKTRGQQVTLSCSPISGHRSVSWYQQTPGQGLQFLFEYFSETQRNKGNFPGRFSGRQFSNSRSEMNVSTLELGDSALYLCASREKYNEQFFGPGTRLTVL.

This clonotype was counted a few times. CDR3 protein: CSVDGGGEAFF. CDR3 nucleotides: TGCAGCGTTGATGGGGGAGGCGAAGCTTTCTTT. This chain links TRBV29-1 with TRBJ1-1, with D tentatively TRBD1 (5 bases). V lost 3 bases and J 8 bases, leaving 10 bases between the germline ends. Germline CDR1 reads SQVTM; CDR2 reads ANQGSEA. The length of the CDR3 is 11 residues.

This rearrangement joins TRBV7-3 to TRBJ1-4, with a weak D call TRBD1 (5 bases). The CDR3 loop spans 13 amino acids. Germline V gene sequence: CDR1 SGHTA, CDR2 FQGTGA. The V end was cut by 5 bases, the J end by 10 bases, with 14 bases between. The CDR3 is CASSPGRGGKLFF. The CDR3 DNA sequence: TGTGCCAGCAGCCCCGGCCGGGGGGGAAAACTGTTTTTT.

This clonotype was counted between two and nine times. The rearrangement links TRBV3-1 to TRBJ2-3, with D uncertain. V dropped 4 bases and J dropped 3 bases, with 8 bases sitting between them. The germline V gene encodes CDR1 LGHDT and CDR2 YNNKEL (reference sequence). The CDR3 length is 13 residues. CDR3 amino acids: CASSLGITDTQYF. CDR3 bases: TGTGCCAGCAGCCTCGGAATAACAGATACGCAGTATTTT.

Comment on this clonotype: The junction departs from the called germline gene at one end, perhaps through a read error. The chain combines TRBV19 with TRBJ2-1; 9 nucleotides agree with TRBD2. The length of the CDR3 is 15 residues. Germline CDR1 LNHDA, CDR2 SQIVND (reference sequence). The CDR3 reads CASSMGPSGNNEQLF. The CDR3, as DNA: TGTGCCAGTAGTATGGGGCCTAGCGGGAACAATGAGCAGCTCTTC.

The chain is built from TRBV18 and TRBJ1-2; D remains unclear. Trimming shortened V by 3 bases and J by 3 bases, and 14 bases separated the two germline ends. Germline loops: CDR1 KGHSH, CDR2 LQKENI. CDR3 length equals 15 residues. CDR3 nucleotides: TGTGCCAGCTCACCGGATATATATAGGGACTATGGCTACACCTTC. Encoded protein: CASSPDIYRDYGYTF.

The chain is built from TRBV7-2 and TRBJ1-6; maybe TRBD1 (6 bases). V dropped 5 bases and J dropped 7 bases, with 15 bases sitting between them. CDR3 length equals 15 residues. Per the germline V gene, CDR1 is SGHTA and CDR2 is FQGNSA. CDR3 amino acids: CASSPNRVGNSPLHF. CDR3 in DNA: TGTGCCAGCAGCCCAAACAGGGTTGGGAATTCACCCCTCCACTTT.

This clonotype has just a few counts. The chain carries TRBV20-1 and TRBJ1-5; TRBD1 aligns across 11 bases. CDR3 length equals 14 residues. Trimming cost V 4 bases and J 6 bases; bases outside gene matches: 5. In germline, CDR1 is DFQATT, CDR2 SNEGSKA (reference sequence). CDR3 sequence reads: CSAKRDRGGQPQHF. CDR3 coding DNA: TGCAGTGCTAAGAGGGACAGGGGGGGTCAGCCCCAGCATTTT.

This rearrangement joins TRBV20-1 to TRBJ2-5; D is perhaps TRBD2 (7 bases). With the DNA end fitting TRBJ2-1 better, the J assignment may be wrong. Germline values: CDR1 DFQATT, CDR2 SNEGSKA (reference sequence). This CDR3 is 16 amino acids long. As DNA, the CDR3 is TGCAGTGCTCCCAGGGGTGTGGGGGGGCCGTCAGGTGAGCAGTTCTTC. It is translated as CSAPRGVGGPSGEQFF.

The V call is TRBV24-1, the J call TRBJ2-1; 9 bases align to TRBD1. The J segment lost 4 bases and the V segment lost 7 bases, leaving 7 bases of the junction unmatched. This CDR3 is 15 amino acids long. The germline V gene encodes CDR1 KGHDR and CDR2 SFDVKD. CDR3 protein: CATRDRDRVYNEQFF. The CDR3 bases are TGTGCCACCAGGGACCGGGACAGGGTTTACAATGAGCAGTTCTTC.

The chain recombines TRBV6-1 with TRBJ1-2; 7 bases are a match to TRBD1. Germline CDR1 MNHNS, CDR2 SASEGT. The CDR3 runs 16 residues. After removal of 6 bases from V and 4 bases from J, the junction contained 14 bases not matched to a gene. DNA for the CDR3: TGTGCCAGCAGCCCCAACGCCAGGGGGACATTCTATGGCTACACCTTC. It translates to CASSPNARGTFYGYTF.

This clonotype was counted only a few times. V and J are TRBV7-6 and TRBJ2-5; D gene ambiguous. The CDR3 consists of 14 residues. Germline CDR1 and CDR2: SGHVS and FNYEAQ. V was cut by 4 bases and J by 0 bases, with 9 bases left in between. Here the CDR3 reads CASSSTVDQETQYF. CDR3 nucleotide sequence: TGTGCCAGCAGCTCCACGGTAGACCAAGAGACCCAGTACTTC.

The CDR3 DNA follows: TGTGCCAGCAGCTTAGCGGGGACAGGGTACACCGGGGAGCTGTTTTTT. It encodes CASSLAGTGYTGELFF. V usage is TRBV7-9 and J usage is TRBJ2-2; 9 bases are a match to TRBD1. V gave up 0 bases and J gave up 3 bases; unmatched junction bases: 2. The germline V gene encodes CDR1 SEHNR and CDR2 FQNEAQ (reference sequence). The CDR3 extends over 16 amino acids. The variable domain in full, with the rest retrieved from reference TRBV7-9 and TRBJ2-2, is DTGVSQNPRHKITKRGQNVTFRCDPISEHNRLYWYRQTLGQGPEFLTYFQNEAQLEKSRLLSDRFSAERPKGSFSTLEIQRTEQGDSAMYLCASSLAGTGYTGELFFGEGSRLTVL.

This clonotype was seen repeatedly, ten times or more. V and J are TRBV6-5 and TRBJ2-3; 12 bases agree with TRBD2. The V and J ends lost 6 bases and 0 bases, in that order; junction bases with no gene match: 7. Germline CDR1 and CDR2: MNHEY and SVGAGI. The CDR3 has 17 residues. CDR3 in amino acids: CASSRTSGAISTDTQYF. CDR3 bases: TGTGCCAGCAGCCGGACTAGCGGGGCAATAAGCACAGATACGCAGTATTTT.

This chain links TRBV11-1 with TRBJ2-2, with D hard to call. The CDR3 spans 16 residues. Trimming pared 5 bases from V and 5 bases from J, leaving 18 bases between. Germline CDR1 and CDR2: SGHAT and FQDESV (reference sequence). CDR3 protein: CASSQDRGFLTGELFF. Here the CDR3 DNA reads TGTGCCAGCAGCCAAGACCGAGGTTTTTTGACCGGGGAGCTGTTTTTT.

In its sample, this clonotype was seen a few times. The rearrangement links TRBV4-2 to TRBJ2-6; D remains ambiguous. This CDR3 region has 17 residues. From germline, CDR1 is LGHNA and CDR2 YNFKEQ. Trimming took off 1 base at V and 0 bases at J, with 10 bases between the two ends. The CDR3 region is CASSQVGLGSGANVLTF. The CDR3 region has the DNA TGTGCCAGCAGCCAAGTAGGCCTGGGCTCTGGGGCCAACGTCCTGACTTTC.

The rearrangement links TRBV11-2 to TRBJ2-4, with TRBD2 matching 11 bases. CDR3 length: 12 residues. Germline lookup yields CDR1 SGHAT and CDR2 FQNNGV. J was trimmed by 13 bases and V by 4 bases; bases with no gene match: 3. The DNA for the CDR3 is TGTGCCAGCAGCTCGGGACTAGCGGCACAGTACTTC. It specifies CASSSGLAAQYF. The entire variable domain, with the rest obtained from reference TRBV11-2 and TRBJ2-4, is as follows: EAGVAQSPRYKIIEKRQSVAFWCNPISGHATLYWYQQILGQGPKLLIQFQNNGVVDDSQLPKDRFSAERLKGVDSTLKIQPAKLEDSAVYLCASSSGLAAQYFGAGTRLSVL.